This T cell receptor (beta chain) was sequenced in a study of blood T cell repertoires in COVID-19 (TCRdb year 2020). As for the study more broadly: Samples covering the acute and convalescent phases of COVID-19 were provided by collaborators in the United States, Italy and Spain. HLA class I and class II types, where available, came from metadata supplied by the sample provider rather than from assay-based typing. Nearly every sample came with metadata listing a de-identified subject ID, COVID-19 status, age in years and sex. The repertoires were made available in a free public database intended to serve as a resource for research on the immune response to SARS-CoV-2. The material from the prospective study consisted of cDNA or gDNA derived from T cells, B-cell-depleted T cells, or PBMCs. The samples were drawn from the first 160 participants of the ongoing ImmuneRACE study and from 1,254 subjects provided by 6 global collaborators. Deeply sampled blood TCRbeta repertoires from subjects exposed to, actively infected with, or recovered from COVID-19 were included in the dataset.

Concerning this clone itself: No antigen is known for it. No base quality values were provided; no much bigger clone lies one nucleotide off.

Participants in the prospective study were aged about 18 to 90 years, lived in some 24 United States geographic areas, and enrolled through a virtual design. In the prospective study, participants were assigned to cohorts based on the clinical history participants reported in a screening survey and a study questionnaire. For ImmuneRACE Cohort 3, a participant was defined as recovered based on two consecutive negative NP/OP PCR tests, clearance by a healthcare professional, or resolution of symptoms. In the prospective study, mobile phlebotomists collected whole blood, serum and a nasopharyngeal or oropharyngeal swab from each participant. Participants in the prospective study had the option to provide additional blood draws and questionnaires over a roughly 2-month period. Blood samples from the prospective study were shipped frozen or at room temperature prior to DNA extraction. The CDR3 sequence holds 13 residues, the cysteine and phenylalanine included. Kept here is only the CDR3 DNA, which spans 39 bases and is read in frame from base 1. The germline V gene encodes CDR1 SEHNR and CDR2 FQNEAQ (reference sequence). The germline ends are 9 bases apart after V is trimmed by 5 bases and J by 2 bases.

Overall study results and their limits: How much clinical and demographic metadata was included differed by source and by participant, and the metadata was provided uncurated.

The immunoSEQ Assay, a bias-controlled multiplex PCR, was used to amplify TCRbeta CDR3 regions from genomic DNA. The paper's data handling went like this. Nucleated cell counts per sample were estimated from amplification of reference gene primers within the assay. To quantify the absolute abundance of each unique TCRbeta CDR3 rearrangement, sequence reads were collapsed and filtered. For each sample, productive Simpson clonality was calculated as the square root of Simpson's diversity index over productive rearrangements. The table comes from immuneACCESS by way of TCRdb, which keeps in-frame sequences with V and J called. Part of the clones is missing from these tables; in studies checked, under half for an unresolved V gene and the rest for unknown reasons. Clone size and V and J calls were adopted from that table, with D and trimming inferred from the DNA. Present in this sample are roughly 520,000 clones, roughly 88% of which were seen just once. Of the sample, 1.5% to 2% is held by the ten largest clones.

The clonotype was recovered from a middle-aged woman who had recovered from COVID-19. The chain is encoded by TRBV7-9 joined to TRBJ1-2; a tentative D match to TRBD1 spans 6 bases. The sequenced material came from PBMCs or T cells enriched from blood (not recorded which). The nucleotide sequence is TGTGCCAGCAGCCACGACAGGAACTATGGCTACACCTTC. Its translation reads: CASSHDRNYGYTF.